The entry that follows covers one T cell receptor beta chain sequence. In its sample, this clone was seen once. There is no known antigen for this receptor. No clone much larger than this one lies a single base away; base qualities are absent. The collaborating institutions used their own protocols to collect whole blood in K2EDTA tubes. For TCRbeta analysis, collaborators shipped samples as frozen whole blood, isolated PBMCs, or DNA extracted from either of those sample types. The entry originates in a study of blood T cell repertoires in COVID-19 (TCRdb year 2020). As for the study more broadly: Collaborator samples came from the United States, Italy and Spain and covered acute and convalescent phases of COVID-19. The prospective study material was composed of cDNA or gDNA derived from T cells, B-cell-depleted T cells, or PBMCs. The dataset comprised deeply sampled blood TCRbeta repertoires from subjects exposed to, actively infected with, or recovered from COVID-19. A freely available public database, intended as a resource for researchers studying the immune response to SARS-CoV-2, is where the repertoires were released. Samples were obtained from the ongoing ImmuneRACE study (first 160 participants) and from some 1,300 subjects provided by 6 global collaborators. The sample metadata nearly always contained a de-identified subject ID, COVID-19 status, age in years and sex. Where available, HLA class I and class II types were obtained from metadata supplied by the sample provider rather than from assay-based typing. Beyond this particular receptor, the publication reports: The quantity of clinical and demographic metadata differed by source and by participant and was supplied without curation.

The immunoSEQ Assay, a bias-controlled multiplex PCR, was used to amplify TCRbeta CDR3 regions from genomic DNA. The published analysis was carried out like this. The number of nucleated cells in each sample was estimated by amplification of reference gene primers within the assay. To quantify the absolute abundance of each unique TCRbeta CDR3 rearrangement, sequence reads were collapsed and filtered. For each sample, productive Simpson clonality was calculated by taking the square root of Simpson's diversity index across productive rearrangements. TCRdb took over this immuneACCESS table, retaining in-frame rearrangements with V and J assigned. Such tables are incomplete; in checked studies, under half of the missing clones stem from an unresolved V gene, and the remainder is unexplained. V, J and clone size derive from that table, while D and trimming were established from the DNA sequence. This sample holds approximately 260,000 clones; 80% to 90% were observed only once. Over 3.5% of the sample is in the top ten clones.

A distance of 18 bases separates the germline ends of V and J, which lose 5 bases and 1 base respectively. Taken from cysteine to phenylalanine, the CDR3 has 18 residues. Only the CDR3 DNA is retained, 54 bases long and in frame from the first base. CDR1 MNHEY and CDR2 SMNVEV are derived from the germline V gene (reference sequence). The sequenced sample consisted of peripheral blood. The clonotype originates from a woman aged 40 to 49 with acute or convalescent COVID-19. The V and J segments used are TRBV27 and TRBJ1-6; the D gene remains uncertain. The nucleotide sequence is TGTGCCAGCAGTCCGCTTGGAGATAGTACGTCCTATAATTCACCCCTCCACTTT. Its protein reads: CASSPLGDSTSYNSPLHF.